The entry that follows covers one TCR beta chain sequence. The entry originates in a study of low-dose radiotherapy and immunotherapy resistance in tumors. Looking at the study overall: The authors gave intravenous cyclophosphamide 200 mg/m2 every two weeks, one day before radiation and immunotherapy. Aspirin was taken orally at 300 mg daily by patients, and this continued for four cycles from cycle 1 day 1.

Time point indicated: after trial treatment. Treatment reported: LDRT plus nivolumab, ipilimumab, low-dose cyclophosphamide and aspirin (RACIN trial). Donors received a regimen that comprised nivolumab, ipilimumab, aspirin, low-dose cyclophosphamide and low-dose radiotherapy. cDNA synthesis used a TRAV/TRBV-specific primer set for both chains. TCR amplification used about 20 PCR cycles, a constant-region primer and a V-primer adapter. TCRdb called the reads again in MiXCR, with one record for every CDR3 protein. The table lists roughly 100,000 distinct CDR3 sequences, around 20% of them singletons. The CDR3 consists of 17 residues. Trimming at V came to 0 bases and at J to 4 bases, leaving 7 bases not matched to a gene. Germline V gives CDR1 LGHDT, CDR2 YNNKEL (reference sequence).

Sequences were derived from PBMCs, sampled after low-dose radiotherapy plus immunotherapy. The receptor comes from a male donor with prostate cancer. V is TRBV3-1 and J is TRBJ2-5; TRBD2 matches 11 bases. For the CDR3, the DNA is TGTGCCAGCAGCCAAGAAGTAGCGGGGGGGAGGGGAGAGACCCAGTACTTC. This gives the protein CASSQEVAGGRGETQYF.